One and the same sample provided the 5 T cell receptor beta chains below, sequenced in a study of cytomegalovirus exposure and HLA in healthy donors. The primer mix had 60 Vbeta and 13 Jbeta primers. Some clones are missing from TCRdb's copy, which holds only in-frame ones; the method was immunoSEQ multiplex PCR. This table has fewer than 200,000 clones, 70% to 80% appearing once. The sequenced material came from PBMCs. The source of these receptors is a man between 40 and 49 years old in good health and CMV-seronegative.

The V gene is TRBV19, the J gene TRBJ2-5; 12 bases align to TRBD2. The junction had 3 bases not matched to a gene; V was cut back by 6 bases and J by 1 base. The CDR3 length is 15 residues. In germline, CDR1 is LNHDA, CDR2 SQIVND (reference sequence). In DNA, the CDR3 is TGTGCCAGTAGAAAACTAGCGGGGGGCCAAGAGACCCAGTACTTC. Residues: CASRKLAGGQETQYF.

This chain joins TRBV4-2 and TRBJ2-3; 12 nucleotides align to TRBD2. CDR3 length: 15 amino acids. Per the germline V gene, CDR1 is LGHNA and CDR2 is YNFKEQ. The ends lost 3 bases at V and 7 bases at J; junction bases unmatched: 5. The CDR3 DNA sequence: TGTGCCAGCAGCCACCTAGCGGGGGGGCGGAATACGCAGTATTTT. The encoded protein is CASSHLAGGRNTQYF.

Notes on this clone: A junction boundary mismatches the germline segment, possibly from a read error. This rearrangement joins TRBV18 to TRBJ2-5; D may be TRBD1 (7 bases). CDR3 length equals 14 residues. CDR1 KGHSH and CDR2 LQKENI come from the germline V gene. The DNA of the CDR3 is TGTGCCGGCTCCCGGCGGGGACAGCAAGAGACCCAGTACTTC. Translated: CAGSRRGQQETQYF.

J is TRBJ1-2 and V is TRBV7-9, with TRBD1 as a possible D gene (5 bases). Germline V gene lookup returns CDR1 SEHNR and CDR2 FQNEAQ (reference sequence). The CDR3 is 16 residues long. Trimming took 2 bases from V and 2 from J, leaving 15 bases between them. CDR3: CASSLNVQVNNYGYTF. Here the CDR3 DNA reads TGTGCCAGCAGCTTAAACGTACAGGTTAACAACTATGGCTACACCTTC.

In this sample, this clone turned up once. The chain employs TRBV7-9 and TRBJ2-1; the D is unclear. The germline gives CDR1 SEHNR, CDR2 FQNEAQ (reference sequence). The CDR3 length is 14 residues. V was trimmed by 3 bases and J by 8 bases, leaving 14 bases between them. The CDR3 is CASSFERFMDEQFF. CDR3 DNA: TGTGCCAGCAGCTTCGAGAGGTTCATGGATGAGCAGTTCTTC.